This entry lists 23 T cell receptor beta chains sequenced from one sample in a study of T cells in Graves' hyperthyroidism and ophthalmopathy (dated by TCRdb to between 2018 and 2021). Preparation of the library involved multiplex PCR. Reads for this sample came from an Illumina HiSeq 2000. Amplification of TCR beta CDR3 regions was carried out from RNA transcripts. The TCR CDR3 was subjected to a first round of RT-PCR using the HTBI primer set and the Qiagen OneStep RT-PCR kit. Clones were called with MiXCR by TCRdb after fastp trimmed the public reads at Q25, and only in-frame beta chains were retained. Each entry is one CDR3 protein sequence, shown with its most common DNA and genes. This sample gives over 250,000 distinct CDR3 sequences in total; 25% of them show up just once. The ten largest account for 25% to 30% of the sample. Sequenced sample: blood. The receptors come from a man aged 35-49 years with Graves' hyperthyroidism that later progressed to Graves' ophthalmopathy.

The chain employs TRBV12-3 or TRBV12-4 and TRBJ1-5; D uncertain. The CDR3 is 14 amino acids. Trimming pared 7 bases from V and 6 bases from J, leaving 16 bases between. Here the CDR3 reads CASNPGWGSQPQHF. The DNA for the CDR3 is TGTGCCAGCAATCCAGGTTGGGGTAGTCAGCCCCAGCATTTT.

The chain employs TRBV29-1 and TRBJ2-5, with D perhaps TRBD1 or TRBD2 (5 bases each). The CDR3 spans 12 residues. Trimming cost V 6 bases and J 2 bases, with 10 bases left between them. In germline, CDR1 is SQVTM, CDR2 ANQGSEA. The CDR3 is CSVKEGQETQYF. In DNA form, the CDR3 reads TGCAGCGTGAAAGAGGGGCAAGAGACCCAGTACTTC.

This rearrangement joins TRBV12-3 or TRBV12-4 to TRBJ2-2; D is undetermined. This CDR3 is built from 13 residues. V was clipped by 2 bases and J by 5 bases, with 6 bases between them. In DNA, the CDR3 is TGTGCCAGCAGTTTATACGGGACCGGGGAGCTGTTTTTT. It specifies CASSLYGTGELFF.

The J gene is TRBJ1-5, the V gene TRBV28, with unresolved D. V was shortened by 6 bases and J by 5 bases, with 11 bases between the two germline ends. The germline V gene has CDR1 MDHEN and CDR2 SYDVKM. This CDR3 contains 13 residues. CDR3 in amino acids: CASSRNRDQPQHF. As DNA, the CDR3 is TGTGCCAGCAGCCGAAACCGAGATCAGCCCCAGCATTTT.

J is TRBJ1-5 and V is TRBV28; 7 bases map to TRBD1. The CDR3 has 15 amino acids. Germline V gives CDR1 MDHEN, CDR2 SYDVKM. The J segment lost 3 bases and the V segment lost 4 bases, leaving 6 bases of the junction unmatched. The CDR3 loop is CASSSRQGPNQPQHF. CDR3 bases: TGTGCCAGCAGTTCCAGACAGGGCCCCAATCAGCCCCAGCATTTT.

This clonotype was recorded at least ten times. V and J are TRBV6-5 and TRBJ1-2; D ambiguous. This CDR3 has 14 amino acids. Germline V gene data show CDR1 as MNHEY and CDR2 as SVGAGI. V shed 6 bases and J shed 2 bases, with 13 bases lying between them. The CDR3: CASSRTEKNYGYTF. The CDR3 DNA is TGTGCCAGCAGCCGGACGGAGAAGAACTATGGCTACACCTTC.

The sample holds many counts of this clonotype. The V gene is TRBV6-5, the J gene TRBJ2-5; 7 bases align to TRBD1. The CDR3 extends over 15 amino acids. Germline assignment: CDR1 MNHEY and CDR2 SVGAGI. The V and J ends lost 4 bases and 1 base, in that order; junction bases with no gene match: 6. CDR3 protein: CASSSNRDSQETQYF. The CDR3 nucleotides are TGTGCCAGCAGTTCCAATCGGGACAGCCAAGAGACCCAGTACTTC.

Many counts were recorded for this clonotype. The chain recombines TRBV6-6 with TRBJ1-5, with D uncertain. There are 13 residues in the CDR3. Per germline, CDR1 MNHNY and CDR2 SVGAGI (reference sequence). V was cut by 6 bases and J by 7 bases, with 13 bases left in between. The CDR3 nucleotides read TGTGCCAGCAGGACAACCATGGAGCAGCCCCAGCATTTT. Its protein is CASRTTMEQPQHF.

This clonotype was observed at least ten times. The chain links TRBV11-2 to TRBJ1-6, with D perhaps TRBD1 (6 bases). V shed 2 bases and J shed 6 bases, with 17 bases lying between them. CDR1 is SGHAT and CDR2 is FQNNGV in the germline V gene. CDR3 length: 17 residues. In DNA form, the CDR3 reads TGTGCCAGCAGCTTATGGCCCCTCCAGGGGACTAATTCACCCCTCCACTTT. This translates into CASSLWPLQGTNSPLHF. Filled out from reference TRBV11-2 and TRBJ1-6, the complete variable domain reads EAGVAQSPRYKIIEKRQSVAFWCNPISGHATLYWYQQILGQGPKLLIQFQNNGVVDDSQLPKDRFSAERLKGVDSTLKIQPAKLEDSAVYLCASSLWPLQGTNSPLHFGNGTRLTVT.

This clonotype has a handful of counts. The chain couples TRBV6-2 or TRBV6-3 to TRBJ2-7, with 11 bases lining up with TRBD2. This CDR3 spans 15 amino acids. The V segment lost 6 bases and the J segment 1 base; nucleotides outside the gene matches: 5. CDR1 is MNHEY, CDR2 SVGEGT, per germline. CDR3 in DNA: TGTGCCAGCAGGACTAGCGGGGATGTATCCTACGAGCAGTACTTC. It translates to CASRTSGDVSYEQYF.

The rearrangement uses TRBV28 and TRBJ2-7; D could derive from TRBD1 or TRBD2 (5 bases each). The CDR3 contains 14 residues. Deletions cut 5 bases from V and 2 bases from J, with 13 bases between. In germline, CDR1 is MDHEN, CDR2 SYDVKM. The CDR3 sequence: CASSVAGTTYEQYF. DNA of the CDR3: TGTGCCAGCAGTGTAGCCGGGACGACCTACGAGCAGTACTTC.

There are a few counts of this clonotype. This rearrangement joins TRBV28 to TRBJ2-5; D may be TRBD1 (5 bases). Trimming shortened V by 3 bases and J by 8 bases, and 16 bases separated the two germline ends. CDR3 length equals 14 residues. The germline gives CDR1 MDHEN, CDR2 SYDVKM. DNA for the CDR3: TGTGCCAGCAGTTTCCCGACAGACAAGAGAACCCAGTACTTC. Translating gives CASSFPTDKRTQYF.

The genes are TRBV11-2 and TRBJ1-3; a weak D match, TRBD1 (6 bases). Trimming took 4 bases from V and 8 from J, leaving 21 bases between them. The CDR3 is made up of 16 amino acids. CDR1 SGHAT and CDR2 FQNNGV come from the germline V gene. The CDR3 nucleotides read TGTGCCAGCAGCTCCCCCCTGGCGCAGGGGATGTACACCATATATTTT. This codes for CASSSPLAQGMYTIYF.

This chain connects TRBV12-3 or TRBV12-4 to TRBJ1-5; the D gene is possibly TRBD1 (5 bases). The V end was cut by 1 base, the J end by 0 bases, with 7 bases between. The CDR3 consists of 15 residues. CDR3 in amino acids: CASSLGQPSNQPQHF. The CDR3 DNA is TGTGCCAGCAGTTTAGGACAGCCTAGCAATCAGCCCCAGCATTTT.

This clonotype has ten or more counts. V is TRBV2 and J is TRBJ1-1, with TRBD1 as a possible D gene (5 bases). The V end was cut by 11 bases, the J end by 0 bases, with 13 bases between. Germline V gene data show CDR1 as SNHLY and CDR2 as FYNNEI. The CDR3 runs to 13 residues. In DNA, the CDR3 is TGTGCCTCCGAAGGGGTAGTGAACACTGAAGCTTTCTTT. It specifies CASEGVVNTEAFF.

There are many counts of this clonotype. The chain is built from TRBV24-1 and TRBJ2-5; a possible D gene is TRBD1 (7 bases). This CDR3 contains 14 residues. Deletions cut 5 bases from V and 4 bases from J, with 13 bases between. Germline CDR1 reads KGHDR; CDR2 reads SFDVKD. The CDR3: CATSAGGGGETQYF. In nucleotides, the CDR3 is TGTGCCACCAGTGCCGGAGGGGGCGGAGAGACCCAGTACTTC.

This sequence joins TRBV20-1 and TRBJ1-5; D gene unclear. This CDR3 is 14 amino acids long. V dropped 1 base and J dropped 1 base, with 8 bases sitting between them. In germline, CDR1 is DFQATT, CDR2 SNEGSKA (reference sequence). CDR3 DNA: TGCAGTGCTAGAGGACCGTGGAGCAATCAGCCCCAGCATTTT. It translates to CSARGPWSNQPQHF.

A note on this clonotype: At one of its ends the junction is not consistent with the germline gene, which may arise from a read error. This chain connects TRBV12-3 or TRBV12-4 to TRBJ2-5, with D perhaps matching TRBD2 (5 bases). This CDR3 region has 13 residues. CDR3 region: CTSSLDYMETQYF. In nucleotides, the CDR3 is TGTACCAGCAGTTTAGACTATATGGAGACCCAGTACTTC.

In this sample, this clonotype turned up many times. This sequence joins TRBV12-3 or TRBV12-4 and TRBJ2-7, with D hard to call. V lost 2 bases and J 5 bases, leaving 4 bases between the germline ends. CDR3 length: 11 residues. CDR3 DNA sequence: TGTGCCAGCAGTTTACTGGACGAGCAGTACTTC. This encodes CASSLLDEQYF.

This clonotype was counted at least ten times. The gene calls are TRBV6-5 and TRBJ2-5; 7 bases agree with TRBD2. The germline V gene encodes CDR1 MNHEY and CDR2 SVGAGI. This CDR3 has 15 residues. V dropped 2 bases and J dropped 4; count of bases not matched to a gene: 7. The CDR3 loop reads CASSYRASGGETQYF. The DNA for the CDR3 is TGTGCCAGCAGTTACCGGGCCTCGGGGGGAGAGACCCAGTACTTC.

The V gene is TRBV6-2 or TRBV6-3, the J gene TRBJ1-1; 7 nucleotides line up with TRBD1. There are 13 residues in the CDR3. Germline values: CDR1 MNHEY, CDR2 SVGEGT. Trimming at V came to 7 bases and at J to 5 bases, leaving 7 bases not matched to a gene. CDR3 nucleotide sequence: TGTGCCAGCACTCTGGACAGGTGGACTGAAGCTTTCTTT. This encodes CASTLDRWTEAFF.

The genes are TRBV7-8 and TRBJ1-5; D unclear. The CDR3 sequence is 14 residues long. Germline loops: CDR1 SGHVS, CDR2 FQNEAQ. V lost 5 bases and J 5 bases, leaving 13 bases between the germline ends. The CDR3: CASSPTVIDQPQHF. CDR3 DNA sequence: TGTGCCAGCAGCCCTACAGTTATCGATCAGCCCCAGCATTTT.

This clonotype was detected many times. The genes are TRBV18 and TRBJ2-7; 7 bases fit TRBD2. The CDR3 sequence is 15 residues long. CDR1 KGHSH and CDR2 LQKENI come from the germline V gene. V shed 3 bases, J shed 6 bases, and the junction held 11 bases outside the gene matches. CDR3 nucleotide sequence: TGTGCCAGCTCACCGGGGGGGGAGGGCCGTCGCGAGCAGTACTTC. Protein product: CASSPGGEGRREQYF.